This entry lists 2 T cell receptor beta chains sequenced from one sample in a study of identical twins (dated by TCRdb to 2016 to 2017). The library was generated by 5' RACE. Instrument on record: Illumina HiSeq 2000. TCRdb reprocessed the public reads (quality trimming at Q25 with fastp, clone calling with MiXCR) and kept in-frame beta chains. Each entry is one CDR3 protein sequence, shown with its most common DNA and genes. Present in this sample are 600,000 to 800,000 distinct CDR3 sequences, around 20% of which were seen just once. Of the sample, over 4% is held by the ten largest clones. These same records also appear under a second study, on T cells expressing NK-cell markers.

Sequencing was carried out using PBMCs. The receptor set was obtained from a woman younger than 35 in good health.

The chain combines TRBV5-1 with TRBJ2-7; 7 bases fit TRBD1. The V segment lost 0 bases and the J segment 2 bases; nucleotides outside the gene matches: 2. The CDR3 runs 14 residues. CDR1 SGHRS and CDR2 YFSETQ come from the germline V gene. DNA for the CDR3: TGCGCCAGCAGCTTGGGGGACAGCCCCTACGAGCAGTACTTC. The encoded protein is CASSLGDSPYEQYF.

This clonotype appeared a few times. CDR3 coding DNA: TGTGCCAGCAGCCGATACCCCGGGACAGGGTTCTACGAGCAGTACTTC. Translated: CASSRYPGTGFYEQYF. The rearrangement uses TRBV5-6 and TRBJ2-7, with 9 positions matching TRBD1. The CDR3 contains 16 residues. Per the germline V gene, CDR1 is SGHDT and CDR2 is YYEEEE. The V gene end was trimmed by 4 bases and the J gene end by 3 bases; junction bases not matched to a gene: 11.